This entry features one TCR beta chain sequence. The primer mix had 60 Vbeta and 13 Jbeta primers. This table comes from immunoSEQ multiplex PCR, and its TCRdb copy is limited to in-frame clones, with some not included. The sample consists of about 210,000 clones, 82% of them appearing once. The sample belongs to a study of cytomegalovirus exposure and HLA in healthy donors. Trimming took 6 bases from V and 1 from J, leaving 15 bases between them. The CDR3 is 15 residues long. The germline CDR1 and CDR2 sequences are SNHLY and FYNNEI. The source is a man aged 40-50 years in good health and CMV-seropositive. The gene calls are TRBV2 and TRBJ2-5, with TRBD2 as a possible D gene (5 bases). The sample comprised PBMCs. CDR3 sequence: CASSRAMSGQETQYF. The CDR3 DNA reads TGTGCCAGCAGCCGAGCAATGAGCGGCCAAGAGACCCAGTACTTC.